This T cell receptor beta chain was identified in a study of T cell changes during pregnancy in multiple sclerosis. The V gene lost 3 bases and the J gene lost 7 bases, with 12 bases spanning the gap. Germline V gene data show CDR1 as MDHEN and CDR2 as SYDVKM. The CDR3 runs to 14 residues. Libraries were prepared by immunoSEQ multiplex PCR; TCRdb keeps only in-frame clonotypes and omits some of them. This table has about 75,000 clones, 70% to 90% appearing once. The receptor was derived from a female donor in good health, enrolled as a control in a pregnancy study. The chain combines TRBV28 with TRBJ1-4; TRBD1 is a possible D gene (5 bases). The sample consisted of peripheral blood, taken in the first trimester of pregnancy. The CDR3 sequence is CASSFTGPGEKLFF. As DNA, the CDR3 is TGTGCCAGCAGTTTCACAGGTCCGGGTGAAAAACTGTTTTTT.